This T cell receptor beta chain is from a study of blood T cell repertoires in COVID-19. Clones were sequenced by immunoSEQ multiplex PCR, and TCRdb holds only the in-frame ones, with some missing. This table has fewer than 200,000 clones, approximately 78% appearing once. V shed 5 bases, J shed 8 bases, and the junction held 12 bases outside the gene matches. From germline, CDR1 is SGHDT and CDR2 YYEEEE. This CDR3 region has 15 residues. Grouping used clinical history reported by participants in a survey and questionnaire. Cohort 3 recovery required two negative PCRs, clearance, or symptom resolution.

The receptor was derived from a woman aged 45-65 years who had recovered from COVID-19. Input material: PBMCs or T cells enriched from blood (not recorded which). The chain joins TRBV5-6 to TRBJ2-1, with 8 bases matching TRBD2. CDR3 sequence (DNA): TGTGCCAGCAGTATAGCGGGGCCTCGCACCCATGAGCAGTTCTTC. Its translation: CASSIAGPRTHEQFF. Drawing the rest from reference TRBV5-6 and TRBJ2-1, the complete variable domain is DAGVTQSPTHLIKTRGQQVTLRCSPKSGHDTVSWYQQALGQGPQFIFQYYEEEERQRGNFPDRFSGHQFPNYSSELNVNALLLGDSALYLCASSIAGPRTHEQFFGPGTRLTVL.